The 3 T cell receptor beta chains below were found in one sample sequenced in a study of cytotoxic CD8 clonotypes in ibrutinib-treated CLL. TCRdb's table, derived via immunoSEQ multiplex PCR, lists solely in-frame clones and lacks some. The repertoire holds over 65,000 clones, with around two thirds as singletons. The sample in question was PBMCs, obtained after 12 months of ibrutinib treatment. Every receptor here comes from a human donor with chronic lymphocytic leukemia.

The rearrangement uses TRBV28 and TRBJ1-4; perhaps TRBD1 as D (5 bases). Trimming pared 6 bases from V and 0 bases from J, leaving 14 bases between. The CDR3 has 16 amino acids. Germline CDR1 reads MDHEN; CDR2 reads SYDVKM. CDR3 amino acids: CASRTGAVTTNEKLFF. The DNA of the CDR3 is TGTGCCAGCAGAACTGGGGCAGTTACAACTAATGAAAAACTGTTTTTT.

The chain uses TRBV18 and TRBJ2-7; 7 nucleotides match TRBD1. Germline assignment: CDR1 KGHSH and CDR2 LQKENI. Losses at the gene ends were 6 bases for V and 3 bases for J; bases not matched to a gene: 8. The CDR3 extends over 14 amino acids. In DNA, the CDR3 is TGTGCCAGCTCCCCCGGGACAGTCAGCTACGAGCAGTACTTC. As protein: CASSPGTVSYEQYF.

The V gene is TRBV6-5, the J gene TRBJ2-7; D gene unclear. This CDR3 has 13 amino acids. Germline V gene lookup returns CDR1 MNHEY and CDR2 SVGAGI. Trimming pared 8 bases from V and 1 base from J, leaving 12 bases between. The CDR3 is CASRAPSSYEQYF. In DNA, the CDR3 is TGTGCCAGCCGCGCACCTTCATCCTACGAGCAGTACTTC.